The clone carrying this T cell receptor (beta chain) was found a few times. The antigen is not known. These data belong to a study of blood T cells in healthy people across ages. Overall study context: Capture by template switching was about one barcoded beta molecule per two T cells.

Primers used in a second PCR of roughly 6 to 12 cycles were a sample-barcoded 5' primer and a J-beta primer mix. Tags on each cDNA molecule came from a template-switch adaptor with 12 random nucleotides. TCRdb recomputed calls from the 5' RACE reads with MiXCR, one row per CDR3 protein. The sample lists some 800,000 distinct CDR3 sequences, roughly 44% seen once, with about a fifth in the top ten. Germline CDR1 and CDR2: SGHNT and YENEEA. The length of the CDR3 is 10 residues. Trimming took 3 bases from V and 11 from J, leaving 6 bases between them. Whole-study findings and limits: As age increased, TCR beta diversity per million T cells fell in a roughly linear fashion. Both naive CD4+ cell counts and diversity were greater in long-lived donors than in aged donors.

This clonotype originated in a man aged 55 to 69 in good health. The chain links TRBV11-3 to TRBJ2-3, with D unclear. Sequenced sample: blood. This CDR3 is CASSFARQYF. The CDR3 DNA follows: TGTGCCAGCAGCTTCGCCAGGCAGTATTTT.